This T cell receptor beta chain comes out of a study of blood T cell repertoires in COVID-19. Using immunoSEQ multiplex PCR, the repertoire was profiled, and TCRdb retains in-frame clones only, with some absent. The sample consists of 210,000 or so clones, nearly 90% of them appearing once. CDR3 size: 14 residues. After removal of 2 bases from V and 3 bases from J, the junction contained 1 base not matched to a gene. From germline, CDR1 is SGHRS and CDR2 YFSETQ. The V gene is TRBV5-1, the J gene TRBJ2-1; 8 nucleotides match TRBD1. Material for sequencing was peripheral blood. The TCR comes from a man aged 45-65 years with acute or convalescent COVID-19. Written as DNA, the CDR3 is TGCGCCAGCAGCTTCGGGACAGGCTACAATGAGCAGTTCTTC. As protein: CASSFGTGYNEQFF. Looking up the rest from reference TRBV5-1 and TRBJ2-1 gives the full variable domain: KAGVTQTPRYLIKTRGQQVTLSCSPISGHRSVSWYQQTPGQGLQFLFEYFSETQRNKGNFPGRFSGRQFSNSRSEMNVSTLELGDSALYLCASSFGTGYNEQFFGPGTRLTVL.